A selection of T cell receptor beta chains follows, all from one sample in a study of vaccination and CD4 T cells after COVID-19. These receptors' antigens are unknown. Each CDR3 protein is one row after TCRdb ran MiXCR on the PCR reads. The sample records about 26,000 distinct CDR3 sequences, roughly 40% being singletons. The source was CD4+ T cells from blood, cultured in vitro, collected about 7 months after SARS-CoV-2 vaccination. The receptors here all came from a human donor who had recovered from COVID-19. The CDR3 runs from the conserved cysteine through the conserved F or W. A D gene is named only where the DNA matches it firmly. Rows may omit the clone size; those that give it use once, few, many or a size class.

CDR3 length	D gene	V gene	J gene	clone size	CDR3 protein
14	NA	TRBV7-3	TRBJ2-2	NA	CASSLIPGTGELFF
13	NA	TRBV19	TRBJ2-5	NA	CASSITPGETQYF
15	NA	TRBV20-1	TRBJ2-5	few	CSARERPGTSETQYF
15	TRBD2	TRBV11-1	TRBJ2-1	NA	CASSQTIAGGNEQFF
16	TRBD2	TRBV20-1	TRBJ2-3	few	CSARPGLVAGTDTQYF
14	NA	TRBV5-4	TRBJ2-5	NA	CASSLPGYQETQYF
12	NA	TRBV30	TRBJ1-2	NA	CAWNPVGYGYTF
16	TRBD2	TRBV20-1	TRBJ2-5	few	CSTSRPGLAGAKTQYF
14	TRBD2	TRBV19	TRBJ2-3	NA	CATKEGLATDTQYF
15	NA	TRBV10-1	TRBJ1-1	few	CASRVGGVMNTEAFF
16	TRBD2	TRBV28	TRBJ2-1	few	CASSRGLAGGYNEQFF
11	NA	TRBV19	TRBJ2-2	NA	CASSMLGELFF
14	NA	TRBV20-1	TRBJ2-1	NA	CSARVLESRYEQFF
13	NA	TRBV15	TRBJ1-2	few	CATSRGQADGYTF
13	NA	TRBV28	TRBJ1-5	few	CASSRGLVQPQHF
13	NA	TRBV20-1	TRBJ2-2	medium-sized	CSARWGSSGELFF
12	NA	TRBV20-1	TRBJ2-5	NA	CSADTGQETQYF
14	TRBD2	TRBV7-9	TRBJ2-3	NA	CASSLAGGSDTQYF
14	TRBD2	TRBV7-8	TRBJ2-7	few	CASSPLAGVLEQYF
13	NA	TRBV28	TRBJ2-5	few	CASSPRAPETQYF
13	TRBD1	TRBV6-1	TRBJ1-2	few	CASSNNRGGSYTF
17	NA	TRBV7-8	TRBJ2-6	NA	CASTDRPSPSGANVLTF
11	NA	TRBV20-1	TRBJ2-7	NA	CSASTSYEQYF
13	NA	TRBV19	TRBJ2-7	NA	CASSSLDSHEQYF
13	NA	TRBV6-1	TRBJ2-7	few	CASSGRGFDEQYF
16	TRBD1	TRBV6-1	TRBJ1-1	few	CASRSPDRVGSTEAFF
14	TRBD2	TRBV20-1	TRBJ2-3	few	CSASPTSDTDTQYF
16	TRBD2	TRBV6-2/TRBV6-3	TRBJ2-5	NA	CASSYSLAGVGETQYF
21	TRBD2	TRBV6-1	TRBJ2-7	NA	CASSERWGLAGGPIVRDEQYF
14	NA	TRBV20-1	TRBJ1-5	NA	CSARAGNSGQPQHF
15	NA	TRBV10-3	TRBJ2-7	NA	CAISDWSKSSYEQYF
13	TRBD2	TRBV20-1	TRBJ2-7	NA	CSARRGRADQQYF
16	TRBD1	TRBV20-1	TRBJ2-3	few	CSALGLGQGTADTQYF
15	NA	TRBV7-9	TRBJ1-1	few	CASSLEPRSNTEAFF
15	NA	TRBV20-1	TRBJ1-5	medium-sized	CSATREQGSSQPQHF
12	NA	TRBV11-2	TRBJ1-1	NA	CASSLDGVGAFF
12	TRBD1	TRBV6-1	TRBJ2-7	NA	CASSRTGREQYF
14	TRBD1	TRBV7-3	TRBJ2-2	NA	CASSLTGGAGELFF
15	TRBD2	TRBV14	TRBJ2-7	NA	CASSYGGGTLYEQYF
13	TRBD1	TRBV18	TRBJ1-2	NA	CASSPDRGYGYTF
14	NA	TRBV24-1	TRBJ2-3	NA	CATSDRSRADTQYF
12	TRBD1	TRBV24-1	TRBJ2-2	NA	CATNRGTGELFF
14	NA	TRBV6-4	TRBJ2-3	medium-sized	CASSDRGTTDTQYF
15	TRBD1	TRBV28	TRBJ1-6	NA	CASSKRQGDNSPLHF
17	TRBD1	TRBV28	TRBJ2-5	NA	CASTIRPGTGGQETQYF
17	TRBD1	TRBV7-9	TRBJ2-7	NA	CASSLGGGTGSPYEQYF
14	NA	TRBV28	TRBJ2-7	NA	CASSLISGRHEQYF
15	NA	TRBV21-1	TRBJ2-3	NA	CASSTRKRGTDTQYF
12	TRBD1	TRBV20-1	TRBJ1-2	few	CSADRGNYGYTF
14	NA	TRBV4-1	TRBJ2-5	NA	CASSQVSDQETQYF